A single sample is the source of the 13 T cell receptor beta chains below, sequenced in a study of blood T cell repertoires in COVID-19. Here immunoSEQ multiplex PCR was the method, and the copy in TCRdb shows in-frame clones only, minus some. The profile covers roughly 150,000 clones, with roughly 91% appearing a single time and 4.5% to 5% taken by the ten largest. The source material was peripheral blood. These receptors came from a man in his late teens or twenties with COVID-19, enrolled during active disease.

The chain employs TRBV28 and TRBJ1-1; a possible D gene is TRBD1 (5 bases). The V gene's germline CDR1 is MDHEN and CDR2 SYDVKM. Trimming removed 6 bases from V and 2 bases from J, with 10 bases in between. The CDR3 spans 13 residues. CDR3 in DNA: TGTGCCAGCAGCGGGGGTTCTAACACTGAAGCTTTCTTT. Translating gives CASSGGSNTEAFF.

This chain links TRBV6-5 with TRBJ2-7, with D possibly TRBD1 on 6 matching bases. CDR1 MNHEY and CDR2 SVGAGI come from the germline V gene. V was pared by 6 bases and J by 7 bases, with 16 bases between. This CDR3 contains 13 residues. The CDR3 DNA follows: TGTGCCAGCAGCTTAGGACAGTCTCGGGAGCAGTACTTC. Translating gives CASSLGQSREQYF.

V gene TRBV11-2 combines with J gene TRBJ2-7; 7 bases line up with TRBD2. Per germline, CDR1 SGHAT and CDR2 FQNNGV. The CDR3 length is 15 residues. Trimming cost V 2 bases and J 1 base; bases outside gene matches: 5. The CDR3 DNA sequence: TGTGCCAGCAGCTTATCCGGACTAGGATCCTACGAGCAGTACTTC. This sequence encodes CASSLSGLGSYEQYF.

In its sample, this clone was seen a few times. The chain carries TRBV27 and TRBJ2-7; a weak D match, TRBD2 (6 bases). Trimming took off 6 bases at V and 7 bases at J, with 13 bases between the two ends. Germline lookup yields CDR1 MNHEY and CDR2 SMNVEV (reference sequence). CDR3 size: 12 residues. DNA of the CDR3: TGTGCCAGCAGCAGGGTAGGAGGGGAGCAGTACTTC. Protein product: CASSRVGGEQYF.

The chain is built from TRBV6-5 and TRBJ1-2; D not resolved. CDR1 and CDR2 (germline): MNHEY, SVGAGI. The CDR3 sequence is 12 residues long. Between the trimmed V and J ends, which lost 10 bases and 4 bases, there was a span of 13 bases. CDR3 nucleotide sequence: TGTGCCACCAAAGGAGCCTCCTATGGCTACACCTTC. Translating gives CATKGASYGYTF.

The genes are TRBV5-6 and TRBJ1-5; D not resolved. Germline-derived CDR1 and CDR2 are SGHDT and YYEEEE. Trimming took 2 bases from V and 3 from J, leaving 3 bases between them. CDR3 length equals 12 residues. The DNA for the CDR3 is TGTGCCAGCAGCTTCTACAATCAGCCCCAGCATTTT. It translates to CASSFYNQPQHF.

This sequence joins TRBV3-1 (or the pseudogene TRBV3-2) and TRBJ2-1, with 8 bases lining up with TRBD2. J lost 11 bases, V lost 0 bases, and 6 bases had no gene match. Germline V gene sequence: CDR1 LGHDT, CDR2 YNNKEL (reference sequence). The CDR3 length is 14 residues. Written as DNA, the CDR3 is TGTGCCAGCAGCCAAGAAGGGTCGGGAGGGCAGCAGTTCTTC. Its protein is CASSQEGSGGQQFF.

The V call is TRBV4-1, the J call TRBJ2-1; 7 bases line up with TRBD2. The ends lost 4 bases at V and 9 bases at J; junction bases unmatched: 18. Germline lookup yields CDR1 MGHRA and CDR2 YSYEKL. This CDR3 is 17 amino acids long. This CDR3 reads CASSPAGILAVSLEQFF. Written as DNA, the CDR3 is TGCGCCAGCAGCCCCGCGGGGATCCTAGCGGTCTCTCTTGAGCAGTTCTTC.

This chain links TRBV19 with TRBJ2-1, with 9 bases lining up with TRBD1. Trimming at V came to 4 bases and at J to 4 bases, leaving 14 bases not matched to a gene. The CDR3 runs to 18 residues. The germline gives CDR1 LNHDA, CDR2 SQIVND (reference sequence). CDR3 protein: CASSRRARDRANYNEQFF. For the CDR3, the DNA is TGTGCCAGTAGTAGAAGAGCCCGGGACAGGGCCAATTACAATGAGCAGTTCTTC. The whole variable domain, remainder taken from reference TRBV19 and TRBJ2-1, is DGGITQSPKYLFRKEGQNVTLSCEQNLNHDAMYWYRQDPGQGLRLIYYSQIVNDFQKGDIAEGYSVSREKKESFPLTVTSAQKNPTAFYLCASSRRARDRANYNEQFFGPGTRLTVL.

The chain carries TRBV5-6 and TRBJ1-3, with a possible D match to TRBD1 (6 bases). Trimming removed 3 bases from V and 1 base from J, with 14 bases in between. CDR1 SGHDT and CDR2 YYEEEE come from the germline V gene. CDR3 length equals 16 residues. The CDR3 DNA reads TGTGCCAGCAGCTCACCCACAGGGAGATCTGGAAACACCATATATTTT. As protein: CASSSPTGRSGNTIYF.

The V gene is TRBV11-2, the J gene TRBJ2-1; a weak D match, TRBD2 (5 bases). The CDR3 is 14 residues long. V was shortened by 5 bases and J by 4 bases, with 12 bases between the two germline ends. Germline CDR1 is SGHAT and CDR2 is FQNNGV. Here the CDR3 reads CASSPLANYNEQFF. The CDR3 bases are TGTGCCAGCAGCCCTTTAGCGAATTACAATGAGCAGTTCTTC.

The chain carries TRBV19 and TRBJ1-2; the match to TRBD1 covers 9 bases. Trimming removed 6 bases from V and 0 bases from J; junction bases left unmatched: 2. Germline V lookup: CDR1 LNHDA, CDR2 SQIVND (reference sequence). The CDR3 length is 14 residues. This CDR3 is CASRTGGANYGYTF. The CDR3 DNA sequence: TGTGCCAGTAGGACAGGGGGAGCTAACTATGGCTACACCTTC.

The chain couples TRBV9 to TRBJ2-7; D may be TRBD1 (5 bases). Per germline, CDR1 SGDLS and CDR2 YYNGEE. The CDR3 sequence is 12 residues long. With 2 bases removed from V and 5 bases from J, the gap between germline ends came to 8 bases. Here the CDR3 DNA reads TGTGCCAGCAGCGTTGGGGCCAACGAGCAGTACTTC. This codes for CASSVGANEQYF.